Below, one T cell receptor beta chain is given with its context. Its specificity is unknown. This sample was taken from a study of cytomegalovirus exposure and HLA in healthy donors. Overall study results and limits: TCR beta V- and J-gene trimming was later associated with a missense DCLRE1C variant. A later analysis associated some 16,000 TCR beta sequences with HLA alleles at a 0.05 false discovery rate. When the data were analyzed later, several of the most significant clusters appeared to be linked to common viral pathogens.

PCR amplification relied on 60 Vbeta primers (plus 13 Jbeta primers). The method was immunoSEQ multiplex PCR; TCRdb's version includes in-frame clones alone and lacks a portion of them. The sample holds about 140,000 clones; under 80% are singletons and the top ten take 2.8%. Trimming cost V 5 bases and J 2 bases, with 16 bases left between them. CDR1 and CDR2 from the germline V gene are MNHEY and SVGAGI. The CDR3 is 15 residues long. The rearrangement joins TRBV6-5 to TRBJ2-7; D may be TRBD2 (5 bases). The clonotype was recovered from a male donor in good health and CMV-seronegative. Sequencing was performed on PBMCs. In nucleotides, the CDR3 is TGTGCCAGCAGTACCCTTCGGAGGCAAACCTACGAGCAGTACTTC. It codes for CASSTLRRQTYEQYF.